The 14 T cell receptor beta chains reported below all come from one sample, sequenced in a study of breast tumors, draining lymph nodes, adjacent tissues. The lymph nodes were axillary draining lymph nodes from breast cancer patients. TCRdb ran MiXCR on the multiplex PCR reads and lists one entry per CDR3 protein. The sample records under 110,000 distinct CDR3 sequences, 30% being singletons. Sequencing was done on a sample of axillary lymph node tissue. These receptors were obtained from a female donor with breast cancer. Some clones in this sample may be carry-over from other donors' samples.

The chain uses TRBV19 and TRBJ1-4; TRBD1 aligns across 7 bases. Germline values: CDR1 LNHDA, CDR2 SQIVND (reference sequence). V dropped 6 bases and J dropped 7; count of bases not matched to a gene: 5. There are 13 residues in the CDR3. This CDR3 is CASRAAGGEKLFF. CDR3 sequence (DNA): TGTGCCAGTAGGGCGGCAGGGGGTGAAAAACTGTTTTTT.

This clonotype was counted many times. J is TRBJ2-2 and V is TRBV7-9; 8 positions agree with TRBD1. This CDR3 contains 15 residues. Unmatched junction bases numbered 3, after V lost 5 bases and J lost 1 base. Looked up from germline, CDR1 is SEHNR and CDR2 is FQNEAQ (reference sequence). CDR3 sequence: CASSQGTGNTGELFF. The CDR3, as DNA: TGTGCCAGCAGCCAGGGGACAGGGAACACCGGGGAGCTGTTTTTT. The full variable domain, rest sourced from reference TRBV7-9 and TRBJ2-2, is DTGVSQNPRHKITKRGQNVTFRCDPISEHNRLYWYRQTLGQGPEFLTYFQNEAQLEKSRLLSDRFSAERPKGSFSTLEIQRTEQGDSAMYLCASSQGTGNTGELFFGEGSRLTVL.

This clonotype occurred a few times. The CDR3 carries no conserved terminal phenylalanine or tryptophan, so it likely arises from a read error. CDR3 sequence: CASSLNTGELFL. CDR3 coding DNA: TGTGCCAGCAGCCTAAACACCGGGGAGCTGTTTCTT. The chain joins TRBV9 to TRBJ2-2, with no clear D. V was cut by 4 bases and J by 2 bases, with 3 bases left in between. The CDR3 loop spans 12 amino acids. Germline CDR1 is SGDLS and CDR2 is YYNGEE.

Ten or more counts support this clonotype. This may stem from a read error, because a much larger clone lies one nucleotide away. The chain joins TRBV19 to TRBJ1-2; 7 nucleotides line up with TRBD1. This CDR3 region has 14 residues. Germline lookup yields CDR1 LNHDA and CDR2 SQIVND (reference sequence). The chain's CDR3 is CASSITGVNCGYTF. In DNA form, the CDR3 reads TGTGCCAGTAGTATTACAGGGGTTAACTGTGGCTACACCTTC.

This clonotype was counted ten times or more. V and J are TRBV7-3 and TRBJ2-1; 7 nucleotides line up with TRBD1. Germline V CDR1 and CDR2: SGHTA, FQGTGA. CDR3 length: 17 residues. With V trimmed by 3 bases and J by 0 bases, 8 bases remained unmatched. The CDR3 bases are TGTGCCAGCAGCTTTCAGACAGGGCCAAGCTCCTACAATGAGCAGTTCTTC. This gives the protein CASSFQTGPSSYNEQFF.

This clonotype appeared many times. This rearrangement joins TRBV28 to TRBJ2-2; D may be TRBD2 (5 bases). CDR3 length: 16 residues. Per germline, CDR1 MDHEN and CDR2 SYDVKM. Trimming shortened V by 2 bases and J by 0 bases, and 10 bases separated the two germline ends. CDR3 DNA sequence: TGTGCCAGCAGTTTAGAGCGGTTCGCGAACACCGGGGAGCTGTTTTTT. Encoded protein: CASSLERFANTGELFF.

The sample holds many counts of this clonotype. The chain combines TRBV3-1 with TRBJ2-7; TRBD2 aligns across 7 bases. The V gene end was trimmed by 5 bases and the J gene end by 3 bases; junction bases not matched to a gene: 7. The CDR3 is 14 amino acids. Germline CDR1 LGHDT, CDR2 YNNKEL (reference sequence). DNA of the CDR3: TGTGCCAGCAGCGGGACTACCCTTCTCTACGAGCAGTACTTC. Translation gives CASSGTTLLYEQYF.

This clonotype has ten or more counts. This sequence joins TRBV10-1 and TRBJ2-7; 7 nucleotides align to TRBD2. In germline, CDR1 is WNHNN, CDR2 SYGVQD (reference sequence). With V trimmed by 7 bases and J by 2 bases, 8 bases remained unmatched. The CDR3 contains 14 residues. CDR3 sequence: CASMGGVGTYEQYF. The CDR3 DNA reads as TGCGCCAGCATGGGGGGGGTAGGGACCTACGAGCAGTACTTC.

For this clonotype: A read error is possible here, since a much larger clone lies one base away. V usage is TRBV28 and J usage is TRBJ2-7; 10 bases map to TRBD2. Germline values: CDR1 MDHEN, CDR2 SYDVKM. J lost 2 bases, V lost 10 bases, and 11 bases had no gene match. This CDR3 comprises 15 residues. The CDR3 DNA follows: TGTGCCACCCTTAGCGGGAGGTTTAGCCCCTACGAGCAGTACTTC. Translation gives CATLSGRFSPYEQYF. The full variable domain, rest sourced from reference TRBV28 and TRBJ2-7, is DVKVTQSSRYLVKRTGEKVFLECVQDMDHENMFWYRQDPGLGLRLIYFSYDVKMKEKGDIPEGYSVSREKKERFSLILESASTNQTSMYLCATLSGRFSPYEQYFGPGTRLTVT.

At least ten counts were recorded for this clonotype. The chain is built from TRBV10-3 and TRBJ2-5, with 7 bases lining up with TRBD1. Germline V lookup: CDR1 ENHRY, CDR2 SYGVKD. The V segment lost 6 bases and the J segment 5 bases; nucleotides outside the gene matches: 15. This CDR3 contains 16 residues. The CDR3 coding sequence is TGTGCCATCAGCTCATCGGGCGACAGGGTGTCTGAGACCCAGTACTTC. This encodes CAISSSGDRVSETQYF.

This clonotype was picked up many times. This rearrangement joins TRBV6-1 to TRBJ1-2; the D is unclear. Per the germline V gene, CDR1 is MNHNS and CDR2 is SASEGT. V was clipped by 1 base and J by 7 bases, with 13 bases between them. CDR3 length: 14 residues. The CDR3 DNA sequence: TGTGCCAGCAGTGAAGTAGGGAGACCGTCTGGCTACACCTTC. Protein: CASSEVGRPSGYTF.

The V and J genes are TRBV27 and TRBJ1-4; 10 positions match TRBD1. This CDR3 is 19 amino acids long. CDR1 and CDR2 from the germline V gene are MNHEY and SMNVEV (reference sequence). The ends lost 3 bases at V and 1 base at J; junction bases unmatched: 11. The CDR3 is CASSLSGTGARLTNEKLFF. DNA of the CDR3: TGTGCCAGCAGTTTGTCGGGGACAGGGGCACGACTAACTAATGAAAAACTGTTTTTT.

This clonotype was found many times. This chain joins TRBV9 and TRBJ2-1; possible D gene TRBD1, 5 bases. With 3 bases removed from V and 15 bases from J, the gap between germline ends came to 22 bases. CDR3 length: 14 amino acids. CDR1 is SGDLS and CDR2 is YYNGEE in the germline V gene. The CDR3 nucleotides are TGTGCCAGCAGCGGAGACAGTGATAGGATTTTGAGGTTCTTC. Its protein is CASSGDSDRILRFF.

This clonotype occurred many times. The chain uses TRBV7-2 and TRBJ1-2; 11 nucleotides line up with TRBD1. The V and J ends lost 5 bases and 0 bases, in that order; junction bases with no gene match: 5. The CDR3 extends over 16 amino acids. Per the germline V gene, CDR1 is SGHTA and CDR2 is FQGNSA. The CDR3 DNA follows: TGTGCCAGCAGCACCGGACAGGGGGCACCTAACTATGGCTACACCTTC. Amino acid sequence: CASSTGQGAPNYGYTF.